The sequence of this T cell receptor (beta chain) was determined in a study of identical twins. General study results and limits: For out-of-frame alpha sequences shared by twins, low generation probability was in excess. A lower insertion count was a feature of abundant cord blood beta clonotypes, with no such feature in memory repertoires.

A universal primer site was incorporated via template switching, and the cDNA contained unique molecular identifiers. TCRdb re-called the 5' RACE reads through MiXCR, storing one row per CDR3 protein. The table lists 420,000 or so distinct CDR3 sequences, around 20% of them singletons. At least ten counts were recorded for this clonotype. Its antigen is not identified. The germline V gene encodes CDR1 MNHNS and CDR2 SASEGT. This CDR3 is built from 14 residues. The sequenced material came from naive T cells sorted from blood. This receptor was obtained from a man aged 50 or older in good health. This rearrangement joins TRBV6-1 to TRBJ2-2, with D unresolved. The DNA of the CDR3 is TGTGCAAGTAGAGTCCCAGGTGGAACCGGGGAGCTGTTTTTT. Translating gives CASRVPGGTGELFF.